The 13 T cell receptor beta chains listed next were all sequenced from one sample in a study of blood T cell repertoires in COVID-19. Clones were read by immunoSEQ multiplex PCR, and TCRdb kept only the in-frame ones, dropping some. The sample has approximately 300,000 clones, approximately 90% seen once. Sequencing was done on a sample of peripheral blood. Receptors were obtained from a woman between 35 and 50 years old with acute or convalescent COVID-19.

The rearrangement joins TRBV12-3 or TRBV12-4 to TRBJ2-7; the match to TRBD1 covers 9 bases. The trim removed 5 bases at V and 6 bases at J, leaving 2 bases unmatched. CDR3 length equals 12 residues. This CDR3 is CASSMTGGEQYV. The CDR3 bases are TGTGCCAGCAGTATGACAGGGGGCGAGCAGTACGTC.

The rearrangement links TRBV18 to TRBJ1-6, with 9 bases that match TRBD1. V lost 6 bases to trimming and J lost 5 bases; unmatched junction nucleotides: 5. The CDR3 has 15 amino acids. In germline, CDR1 is KGHSH, CDR2 LQKENI. CDR3 DNA sequence: TGTGCCAGCTCGCCTGGACAGGGGAATAATTCACCCCTCCACTTT. Residues: CASSPGQGNNSPLHF.

This clone has only one observation. The V call is TRBV7-9, the J call TRBJ1-4, with a weak D call TRBD1 (6 bases). The CDR3 contains 15 residues. Trimming cost V 5 bases and J 0 bases, with 10 bases left between them. CDR1 and CDR2 from the germline V gene are SEHNR and FQNEAQ (reference sequence). CDR3 DNA: TGTGCCAGCAGCCTAGAGGGGGCAACTAATGAAAAACTGTTTTTT. This sequence encodes CASSLEGATNEKLFF. The full variable domain, rest sourced from reference TRBV7-9 and TRBJ1-4, is DTGVSQNPRHKITKRGQNVTFRCDPISEHNRLYWYRQTLGQGPEFLTYFQNEAQLEKSRLLSDRFSAERPKGSFSTLEIQRTEQGDSAMYLCASSLEGATNEKLFFGSGTQLSVL.

The chain joins TRBV2 to TRBJ2-7; the D gene is possibly TRBD2 (5 bases). CDR1 and CDR2 from the germline V gene are SNHLY and FYNNEI. V was shortened by 1 base and J by 2 bases, with 9 bases between the two germline ends. The length of the CDR3 is 14 residues. This chain's CDR3 is CASSEGGRTYEQYV. CDR3 nucleotide sequence: TGTGCCAGCAGTGAAGGCGGGCGGACCTACGAGCAGTACGTC.

The J gene is TRBJ2-7, the V gene TRBV27; the match to TRBD1 covers 9 bases. Trimming removed 5 bases from V and 6 bases from J; junction bases left unmatched: 11. CDR1 MNHEY and CDR2 SMNVEV come from the germline V gene (reference sequence). The CDR3 extends over 15 amino acids. Written as DNA, the CDR3 is TGTGCCAGCAGTATCTCTACCGGGACAGGGTGCGAGCAGTACGTC. It specifies CASSISTGTGCEQYV.

This clone was picked up one time. This rearrangement joins TRBV5-1 to TRBJ2-1; 9 positions agree with TRBD1. CDR1 is SGHRS, CDR2 YFSETQ, per germline. The CDR3 consists of 12 residues. Unmatched junction bases numbered 1, after V lost 2 bases and J lost 10 bases. CDR3 DNA: TGCGCCAGCAGCTTCACAGGGGGCGAGCAGTTCTTC. Amino acids: CASSFTGGEQFF.

The J gene is TRBJ1-3, the V gene TRBV2; TRBD1 matches 7 bases. The J segment lost 4 bases and the V segment lost 7 bases, leaving 7 bases of the junction unmatched. Per the germline V gene, CDR1 is SNHLY and CDR2 is FYNNEI. This CDR3 region has 14 residues. The CDR3 is CASTLGGGGNTIYF. The CDR3 region has the DNA TGTGCCAGCACCCTAGGAGGGGGCGGAAACACCATATATTTT.

This chain connects TRBV7-9 to TRBJ1-1; TRBD1 is a possible D gene (5 bases). The germline gives CDR1 SEHNR, CDR2 FQNEAQ (reference sequence). Deletions cut 2 bases from V and 3 bases from J, with 10 bases between. The CDR3 length is 14 residues. The CDR3 DNA follows: TGTGCCAGCAGCTTAAAGTTGACAGACACTGAAGCTTTCTTT. Its translation: CASSLKLTDTEAFF.

The J gene is TRBJ2-3, the V gene TRBV13, with TRBD2 matching over 12 bases. From germline, CDR1 is PRHDT and CDR2 FYEKMQ (reference sequence). There are 19 residues in the CDR3. The V gene end was trimmed by 5 bases and the J gene end by 0 bases; junction bases not matched to a gene: 12. The chain's CDR3 is CASSPPTGLAGTSTDTQYF. In nucleotides, the CDR3 is TGTGCCAGCAGCCCGCCCACAGGACTAGCGGGGACTAGCACAGATACGCAGTATTTT.

The rearrangement joins TRBV5-1 to TRBJ1-2; 9 bases are shared with TRBD1. There are 14 residues in the CDR3. Germline-derived CDR1 and CDR2 are SGHRS and YFSETQ. Germline trimming cut 5 bases from V and 4 bases from J; bases unmatched to any gene: 6. The CDR3 here is CASRRTGDTYGYTF. CDR3 coding DNA: TGCGCCAGCAGGAGGACAGGGGACACCTATGGCTACACCTTC.

The rearrangement joins TRBV27 to TRBJ1-5; a weak D match, TRBD1 (5 bases). This CDR3 spans 14 amino acids. Trimming took 2 bases from V and 5 from J, leaving 10 bases between them. The germline CDR1 and CDR2 sequences are MNHEY and SMNVEV (reference sequence). CDR3 sequence reads: CASSLNPTDQPQHF. The DNA for the CDR3 is TGTGCCAGCAGTTTAAACCCGACAGATCAGCCCCAGCATTTT.

The rearrangement uses TRBV12-3 or TRBV12-4 and TRBJ1-1; D gene ambiguous. This CDR3 has 11 residues. Trimming took 6 bases from V and 4 from J, leaving 6 bases between them. CDR3 in DNA: TGTGCCAGCAGCGTCGGCACTGAAGCTTTCTTT. As protein: CASSVGTEAFF.

The chain uses TRBV18 and TRBJ2-1, with TRBD2 matching over 9 bases. This CDR3 is 16 amino acids long. The junction had 7 bases not matched to a gene; V was cut back by 3 bases and J by 4 bases. Germline loops: CDR1 KGHSH, CDR2 LQKENI. CDR3 DNA: TGTGCCAGCTCACCGGGGAGCGGGGGGCCATACAATGAGCAGTTCTTC. Translating gives CASSPGSGGPYNEQFF. Looking up the rest from reference TRBV18 and TRBJ2-1 gives the full variable domain: NAGVMQNPRHLVRRRGQEARLRCSPMKGHSHVYWYRQLPEEGLKFMVYLQKENIIDESGMPKERFSAEFPKEGPSILRIQQVVRGDSAAYFCASSPGSGGPYNEQFFGPGTRLTVL.